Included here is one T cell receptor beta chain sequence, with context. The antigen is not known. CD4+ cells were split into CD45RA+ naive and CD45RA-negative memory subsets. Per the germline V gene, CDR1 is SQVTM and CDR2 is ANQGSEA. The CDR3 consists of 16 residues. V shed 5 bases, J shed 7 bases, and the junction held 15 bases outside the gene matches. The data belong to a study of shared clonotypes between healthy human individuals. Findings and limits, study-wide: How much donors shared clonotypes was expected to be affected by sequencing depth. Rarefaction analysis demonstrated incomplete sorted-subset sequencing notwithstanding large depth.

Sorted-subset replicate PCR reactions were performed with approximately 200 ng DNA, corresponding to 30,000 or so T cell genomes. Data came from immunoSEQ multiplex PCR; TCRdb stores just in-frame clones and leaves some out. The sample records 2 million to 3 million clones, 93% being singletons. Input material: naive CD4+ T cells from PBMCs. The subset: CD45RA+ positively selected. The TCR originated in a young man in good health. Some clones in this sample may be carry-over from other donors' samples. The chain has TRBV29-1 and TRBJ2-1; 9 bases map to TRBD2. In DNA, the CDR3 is TGCAGCGTTCCTCGCCAAGGAGCGGGAGGTGGAAATGAGCAGTTCTTC. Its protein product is CSVPRQGAGGGNEQFF.